One and the same sample provided the 24 T cell receptor beta chains below, sequenced in a study of T-cell reconstitution after alpha-beta-depleted transplantation in children. A library of TCRbeta sequences, prepared with unique molecular identifiers, was generated. TCRdb independently ran MiXCR on the PCR reads; one entry per CDR3 protein. The profile covers 610,000 or so distinct CDR3 sequences, with over 25% appearing a single time and around 36% taken by the ten largest. Source: PBMCs, taken before TCRalphabeta/CD19-depleted stem cell transplant. Receptor source: a boy younger than two with Wiskott-Aldrich syndrome, due to receive a stem cell transplant.

V is TRBV3-1 and J is TRBJ2-7; D remains ambiguous. Trimming left V 1 base short and J 9 bases short, with 13 bases between. Germline V lookup: CDR1 LGHDT, CDR2 YNNKEL (reference sequence). CDR3 size: 13 residues. CDR3 residues: CASSQASWGRQYF. CDR3 coding DNA: TGTGCCAGCAGCCAAGCCTCTTGGGGAAGGCAGTACTTC.

The V call is TRBV6-1, the J call TRBJ1-1; 7 bases line up with TRBD1. The CDR3 is 14 amino acids. Germline trimming cut 0 bases from V and 11 bases from J; bases unmatched to any gene: 9. The germline CDR1 and CDR2 sequences are MNHNS and SASEGT. The CDR3 nucleotides are TGTGCCAGCAGTGAAGCAGGGGGCCTAAGTGGGGCTTTCTTT. Amino acid sequence: CASSEAGGLSGAFF.

The CDR3 spells CASSTLGLGKQETQYF. The CDR3 bases are TGCGCCAGCAGCACCCTGGGCCTCGGGAAACAAGAGACCCAGTACTTC. The gene calls are TRBV5-1 and TRBJ2-5, with a tentative D call TRBD2 (5 bases). V shed 4 bases and J shed 2 bases, with 18 bases lying between them. This CDR3 contains 16 residues. Germline CDR1 SGHRS, CDR2 YFSETQ.

This clonotype was detected a few times. The chain couples TRBV3-1 to TRBJ2-1, with 8 bases fitting TRBD2. J was trimmed by 5 bases and V by 1 base; bases with no gene match: 7. CDR1 and CDR2 (germline): LGHDT, YNNKEL (reference sequence). CDR3 length: 16 amino acids. Here the CDR3 DNA reads TGTGCCAGCAGCCAAGTCGGGACTAGTAAAGACAATGAGCAGTTCTTC. This encodes CASSQVGTSKDNEQFF.

The CDR3 loop is CASRVMSGSYNEQFF. CDR3 nucleotide sequence: TGTGCCAGCAGGGTTATGTCCGGCTCCTACAATGAGCAGTTCTTC. This chain connects TRBV6-1 to TRBJ2-1; no clear D. The CDR3 is 15 amino acids. The germline V and J ends were trimmed by 6 bases and 0 bases, with 12 bases remaining between them. Germline V gene lookup returns CDR1 MNHNS and CDR2 SASEGT.

This chain connects TRBV7-2 to TRBJ2-1; D not resolved. Deletions cut 6 bases from V and 2 bases from J, with 8 bases between. The CDR3 is 13 residues long. In germline, CDR1 is SGHTA, CDR2 FQGNSA. The CDR3 DNA sequence: TGTGCCAGCAGGGATACCGCCTACAATGAGCAGTTCTTC. Translated, it gives CASRDTAYNEQFF.

This clonotype was recorded a few times. This chain connects TRBV5-1 to TRBJ2-7; 8 bases map to TRBD2. The J segment lost 4 bases and the V segment lost 1 base, leaving 16 bases of the junction unmatched. The germline V gene encodes CDR1 SGHRS and CDR2 YFSETQ. The CDR3 loop spans 18 amino acids. CDR3 nucleotide sequence: TGCGCCAGCAGCTTGCCCCGGGAGGGCCGATCCCGTATTTACGAGCAGTACTTC. The encoded protein is CASSLPREGRSRIYEQYF.

V gene TRBV20-1 combines with J gene TRBJ2-2; TRBD2 aligns across 9 bases. V gave up 1 base and J gave up 2 bases; unmatched junction bases: 14. Germline values: CDR1 DFQATT, CDR2 SNEGSKA (reference sequence). CDR3 length equals 19 residues. This chain's CDR3 is CSARGVFPAGGLNTGELFF. The CDR3 region has the DNA TGCAGTGCTAGAGGGGTATTTCCAGCGGGAGGCCTAAACACCGGGGAGCTGTTTTTT.

The rearrangement uses TRBV5-1 and TRBJ2-1; perhaps TRBD1 as D (5 bases). CDR3 length: 16 residues. The germline gives CDR1 SGHRS, CDR2 YFSETQ. V was cut by 0 bases and J by 8 bases, with 18 bases left in between. The CDR3 nucleotides are TGCGCCAGCAGCTTGGCGCAGGGTTGGTTTTTGCATGAGCAGTTCTTC. Its translation is CASSLAQGWFLHEQFF.

J is TRBJ2-3 and V is TRBV27; 9 bases fit TRBD2. The V gene end was trimmed by 6 bases and the J gene end by 1 base; junction bases not matched to a gene: 8. This CDR3 contains 16 residues. CDR1 and CDR2 from the germline V gene are MNHEY and SMNVEV (reference sequence). The CDR3 sequence is CASRIIPSGGTDTQYF. The DNA of the CDR3 is TGTGCCAGCAGGATAATTCCTAGCGGGGGCACAGATACGCAGTATTTT.

J is TRBJ2-7 and V is TRBV12-3 or TRBV12-4; possibly TRBD2 for D (5 bases). CDR3 size: 13 residues. Deletions cut 4 bases from V and 4 bases from J, with 11 bases between. The CDR3 sequence: CASSSASYYEQYF. The CDR3 DNA sequence: TGTGCCAGCAGTTCGGCTAGCTATTACGAGCAGTACTTC.

The chain carries TRBV5-1 and TRBJ2-5; no clear D. V was cut by 4 bases and J by 4 bases, with 17 bases left in between. Per germline, CDR1 SGHRS and CDR2 YFSETQ. The CDR3 is 15 residues long. CDR3 sequence: CASSRVVKGGETQYF. Here the CDR3 DNA reads TGCGCCAGCAGCCGGGTGGTAAAGGGTGGAGAGACCCAGTACTTC.

Concerning this clonotype itself: Relative to the germline gene, one junction end is altered; a read error may explain this. This sequence joins TRBV7-3 and TRBJ2-3; no clear D. The CDR3 is 13 residues long. Germline CDR1 reads SGHTA; CDR2 reads FQGTGA. CDR3 DNA: TGTGCCAGCAGCCTCAGGAACCCAGATACGCAGTACTTT. This codes for CASSLRNPDTQYF. Together with reference TRBV7-3 and TRBJ2-3, the CDR3 gives the full variable domain: GAGVSQTPSNKVTEKGKYVELRCDPISGHTALYWYRQSLGQGPEFLIYFQGTGAADDSGLPNDRFFAVRPEGSVSTLKIQRTERGDSAVYLCASSLRNPDTQYFGPGTRLTVL.

V usage is TRBV6-4 and J usage is TRBJ2-3; D not resolved. Germline CDR1 reads MRHNA; CDR2 reads SNTAGT. This CDR3 has 15 amino acids. V shed 5 bases and J shed 0 bases, with 12 bases lying between them. CDR3 residues: CASSSGSASTDTQYF. CDR3 sequence (DNA): TGTGCCAGCAGTTCGGGCAGCGCTAGCACAGATACGCAGTATTTT.

The chain is built from TRBV28 and TRBJ1-1, with a tentative D call TRBD1 (5 bases). Trimming removed 7 bases at V and 0 bases at J, with 9 bases between. Germline CDR1 and CDR2: MDHEN and SYDVKM. The CDR3 is 13 residues long. The CDR3 spells CASIGTVNTEAFF. The CDR3 DNA is TGTGCCAGCATCGGGACGGTGAACACTGAAGCTTTCTTT.

The chain joins TRBV20-1 to TRBJ1-4; D unresolved. CDR1 DFQATT and CDR2 SNEGSKA come from the germline V gene (reference sequence). V gave up 2 bases and J gave up 7 bases, with 14 bases separating them. The CDR3 runs 14 residues. In DNA, the CDR3 is TGCAGTGCTAGATTACAAAGGGAAGGTGAAAAACTGTTTTTT. Its protein product is CSARLQREGEKLFF.

V gene TRBV4-2 combines with J gene TRBJ2-3; 7 nucleotides match TRBD2. The CDR3 loop spans 16 amino acids. Germline CDR1 and CDR2: LGHNA and YNFKEQ. The V segment lost 2 bases and the J segment 2 bases; nucleotides outside the gene matches: 7. This CDR3 reads CASSQWGEGNTDTQYF. The CDR3 DNA is TGTGCCAGCAGCCAATGGGGGGAGGGAAACACAGATACGCAGTATTTT.

The chain carries TRBV24-1 and TRBJ2-1; 8 bases agree with TRBD1. Germline trimming cut 2 bases from V and 6 bases from J; bases unmatched to any gene: 2. There are 14 residues in the CDR3. The V gene's germline CDR1 is KGHDR and CDR2 SFDVKD. This CDR3 reads CATSDWTGSNEQFF. CDR3 in DNA: TGTGCCACCAGTGATTGGACAGGGAGCAATGAGCAGTTCTTC.

The chain couples TRBV20-1 to TRBJ2-2; 9 bases match TRBD1. Germline V lookup: CDR1 DFQATT, CDR2 SNEGSKA (reference sequence). This CDR3 is 15 amino acids long. Losses at the gene ends were 0 bases for V and 4 bases for J; bases not matched to a gene: 3. The CDR3 loop reads CSARDGQGSTGELFF. The DNA for the CDR3 is TGCAGTGCTAGAGATGGACAGGGGAGCACCGGGGAGCTGTTTTTT.

This clonotype has a handful of counts. The V gene is TRBV28, the J gene TRBJ2-3, with 8 bases aligning to TRBD2. Unmatched junction bases numbered 7, after V lost 8 bases and J lost 3 bases. Germline CDR1 reads MDHEN; CDR2 reads SYDVKM. The CDR3 is 14 amino acids. CDR3 coding DNA: TGTGCCAGCGGGACGGGAGGGCGGACAGATACGCAGTATTTT. Translating it yields CASGTGGRTDTQYF.

In DNA form, the CDR3 reads TGCAGTGCTAGAGGTGGTTCCGGGACTGAGCAGTTCTTC. Encoded protein: CSARGGSGTEQFF. The rearrangement uses TRBV20-1 and TRBJ2-1; D possibly matches TRBD1 or TRBD2 (5 bases each). CDR1 is DFQATT and CDR2 is SNEGSKA in the germline V gene (reference sequence). The germline V and J ends were trimmed by 1 base and 9 bases, with 13 bases remaining between them. The CDR3 runs to 13 residues.

The chain links TRBV4-1 to TRBJ2-2; the D is unclear. V lost 2 bases and J 6 bases, leaving 4 bases between the germline ends. The CDR3 runs 12 residues. The V gene's germline CDR1 is MGHRA and CDR2 YSYEKL. CDR3 sequence reads: CASSQSSGELFF. The CDR3 coding sequence is TGCGCCAGCAGCCAATCTTCCGGGGAGCTGTTTTTT.

A few counts support this clonotype. This chain uses TRBV10-1 with TRBJ2-1, with D unresolved. Germline V CDR1 and CDR2: WNHNN, SYGVQD (reference sequence). CDR3 length: 14 residues. Between the trimmed V and J ends, which lost 3 bases and 8 bases, there was a span of 14 bases. The CDR3 protein is CASSEASVVDEQFF. The CDR3 DNA follows: TGCGCCAGCAGTGAAGCATCTGTGGTTGATGAGCAGTTCTTC.

The J gene is TRBJ1-1, the V gene TRBV27, with a tentative D call TRBD1 (6 bases). The germline gives CDR1 MNHEY, CDR2 SMNVEV (reference sequence). This CDR3 has 16 residues. The V end was cut by 3 bases, the J end by 0 bases, with 14 bases between. CDR3 protein: CASSFRQVGVNTEAFF. Here the CDR3 DNA reads TGTGCCAGCAGTTTCCGACAGGTGGGGGTGAACACTGAAGCTTTCTTT.